These T cell receptor beta chains were read from a single sample in a study of human T cells and chemical hapten exposure. TCRdb itself ran the RACE reads through MiXCR, one entry per CDR3 protein. The sample has about 70,000 distinct CDR3 sequences, roughly 9.8% seen once. Here the sequenced sample was whole blood, taken in connection with sensitization to the hapten diphenylcyclopropenone (DPC). All receptors derive from a woman in her forties or fifties with alopecia areata. Some clones in this sample may be carry-over from other donors' samples. The CDR3 runs from the conserved cysteine through the conserved F or W. A D gene is named only where the DNA matches it firmly. Clone size is shown for a subset of rows, as once, few, many or a class of expanded clone.

j_gene: TRBJ1-5
d_gene: -
abundance: many
v_gene: TRBV6-6
CDR3nt: TGTGCCAGCAGCCAGAAGGGGGAAAACACTCAGCCCCAGCATTTT
CDR3aa: CASSQKGENTQPQHF

j_gene: TRBJ2-5
d_gene: -
abundance: many
v_gene: TRBV6-6
CDR3nt: TGTGCCAGCAGTTTCCCCCAGGGCGGAGAGACCCAGTACTTC
CDR3aa: CASSFPQGGETQYF

j_gene: TRBJ2-4
d_gene: -
abundance: -
v_gene: TRBV20-1
CDR3nt: TGCAGTGCTAGTTCGATGACCAAGCAAGACATTCAGTACTTC
CDR3aa: CSASSMTKQDIQYF

j_gene: TRBJ2-7
d_gene: TRBD1
abundance: -
v_gene: TRBV2
CDR3nt: TGTGCCAGCAGTCCTCACCTTCCGACAGGGTTAACCTACGAGCAGTACTTC
CDR3aa: CASSPHLPTGLTYEQYF

j_gene: TRBJ2-1
d_gene: -
abundance: many
v_gene: TRBV28
CDR3nt: TGTGCCAGCGGCCAACGGCAGTTCTTC
CDR3aa: CASGQRQFF

j_gene: TRBJ1-1
d_gene: -
abundance: few
v_gene: TRBV6-2/TRBV6-3
CDR3nt: TGTGCCAGCAAGAACGGGGGTGGTGGAAACACTGAAGCTTTCTTT
CDR3aa: CASKNGGGGNTEAFF

j_gene: TRBJ2-3
d_gene: -
abundance: -
v_gene: TRBV6-5
CDR3nt: TGTGCCAGCAGTTACTCCGGCAGGGAAGGGACTAGCACAGATACGCAGTATTTT
CDR3aa: CASSYSGREGTSTDTQYF

j_gene: TRBJ2-5
d_gene: -
abundance: -
v_gene: TRBV12-3/TRBV12-4
CDR3nt: TGTGCCAGCAGACTTCCCCTCCATCAAGAGACCCAGTACTTC
CDR3aa: CASRLPLHQETQYF

j_gene: TRBJ2-7
d_gene: -
abundance: few
v_gene: TRBV18
CDR3nt: TGTGCCAGCTCCCCCAAGGAATACGAGCAGTACTTC
CDR3aa: CASSPKEYEQYF

j_gene: TRBJ2-3
d_gene: -
abundance: many
v_gene: TRBV12-3/TRBV12-4
CDR3nt: TGTGCCAGCAGTTCGCCGGGCCCAGGTAGAGATACGCAGTATTTT
CDR3aa: CASSSPGPGRDTQYF

j_gene: TRBJ1-6
d_gene: -
abundance: few
v_gene: TRBV27
CDR3nt: TGTGCCAGCAGTTTATCGACTGATAATTCACCCCTCCACTTT
CDR3aa: CASSLSTDNSPLHF

j_gene: TRBJ2-6
d_gene: TRBD2
abundance: many
v_gene: TRBV7-3
CDR3nt: TGTGCCAGCAGCTTAATGGTAGCGGGTTTTCCCTCTGGGGCCAACGTCCTGACTTTC
CDR3aa: CASSLMVAGFPSGANVLTF

j_gene: TRBJ2-7
d_gene: -
abundance: few
v_gene: TRBV6-6
CDR3nt: TGTGCCAGCAGTCGTGGGCAGAGATTCTACGAGCAGTACTTC
CDR3aa: CASSRGQRFYEQYF

j_gene: TRBJ2-2
d_gene: TRBD1
abundance: -
v_gene: TRBV5-1
CDR3nt: TGCGCCAGCAGCTCAATACTCGGGACAGGCGGCACCGGGGAGCTGTTTTTT
CDR3aa: CASSSILGTGGTGELFF

j_gene: TRBJ1-1
d_gene: -
abundance: few
v_gene: TRBV10-3
CDR3nt: TGTGCCATCAGACCCCAAGCTAGACTCAACACTGAAGCTTTCTTT
CDR3aa: CAIRPQARLNTEAFF

j_gene: TRBJ1-6
d_gene: -
abundance: many
v_gene: TRBV20-1
CDR3nt: TGCAGTGCTAGAGAGGCCGGGAGTCCGCCATCACCCCTCCACTTT
CDR3aa: CSAREAGSPPSPLHF

j_gene: TRBJ2-3
d_gene: -
abundance: many
v_gene: TRBV20-1
CDR3nt: TGCAGTGCTATTTCGGGTGCAACTAGCACAGATACGCAGTATTTT
CDR3aa: CSAISGATSTDTQYF

j_gene: TRBJ1-5
d_gene: -
abundance: -
v_gene: TRBV30
CDR3nt: TGTGCCTGGAGTGTACTGGGAGATCAGCCCCAGCATTTT
CDR3aa: CAWSVLGDQPQHF

j_gene: TRBJ2-2
d_gene: TRBD1
abundance: few
v_gene: TRBV6-5
CDR3nt: TGTGCCAGCAGCTACGCGGCTACAGGGGTACTGTTTTTT
CDR3aa: CASSYAATGVLFF

j_gene: TRBJ2-2
d_gene: TRBD2
abundance: few
v_gene: TRBV5-1
CDR3nt: TGCGCCAGCAGCCTAGGGACTAGCGGGAGAAGTACCGGGGAGCTGTTTTTT
CDR3aa: CASSLGTSGRSTGELFF

j_gene: TRBJ1-2
d_gene: TRBD1
abundance: few
v_gene: TRBV7-2
CDR3nt: TGTGCCAGCAGCCCAGGACAGGCCTATGGCTACACCTTC
CDR3aa: CASSPGQAYGYTF

j_gene: TRBJ2-2
d_gene: -
abundance: -
v_gene: TRBV20-1
CDR3nt: TGCAGTGCTAGTAAACAGGGAGTCACCGGGGAGCTGTTTTTT
CDR3aa: CSASKQGVTGELFF

j_gene: TRBJ2-3
d_gene: TRBD2
abundance: few
v_gene: TRBV28
CDR3nt: TGTGCCAGCAGCACCCGACTAGCGGGGGAAACAGATACGCAGTATTTT
CDR3aa: CASSTRLAGETDTQYF

j_gene: TRBJ2-7
d_gene: TRBD2
abundance: many
v_gene: TRBV6-6
CDR3nt: TGTGCCAGCAGTTACCCAGGCGGACTAGCGGGTGGGGAGCAGTACTTC
CDR3aa: CASSYPGGLAGGEQYF

j_gene: TRBJ2-1
d_gene: TRBD1
abundance: many
v_gene: TRBV7-8
CDR3nt: TGTGCCAGCAGCCCCCCCGGACAGGGATACAATGAGCAGTTCTTC
CDR3aa: CASSPPGQGYNEQFF

j_gene: TRBJ1-3
d_gene: -
abundance: few
v_gene: TRBV28
CDR3nt: TGTGCCAGCAGTTTTCGTAAGGGGAAGAGTGGAAACACCATATATTTT
CDR3aa: CASSFRKGKSGNTIYF

j_gene: TRBJ2-3
d_gene: TRBD2
abundance: few
v_gene: TRBV4-3
CDR3nt: TGCGCCAGCAGCATCGGGGGGGCCAGAAGCACAGATACGCAGTATTTT
CDR3aa: CASSIGGARSTDTQYF

j_gene: TRBJ2-3
d_gene: TRBD1
abundance: few
v_gene: TRBV9
CDR3nt: TGTGCCAGCAGGGAACGGGACAGCCTTAGGGATACGCAGTATTTT
CDR3aa: CASRERDSLRDTQYF

j_gene: TRBJ2-4
d_gene: -
abundance: many
v_gene: TRBV2
CDR3nt: TGTGCCAGCAGTGAATATTACGGAAGCCAAAACATTCAGTACTTC
CDR3aa: CASSEYYGSQNIQYF

j_gene: TRBJ2-7
d_gene: TRBD2
abundance: -
v_gene: TRBV4-2
CDR3nt: TGTGCCAGCAGCTCCCGACTAGCGGGGTCCTACGAGCAGTACTTC
CDR3aa: CASSSRLAGSYEQYF

j_gene: TRBJ2-7
d_gene: TRBD1
abundance: many
v_gene: TRBV4-1
CDR3nt: TGCGCCAGCAGCCAAGATCCCCCTGGTGTCCTGGGGACAGGGGCCTACGAGCAGTACTTC
CDR3aa: CASSQDPPGVLGTGAYEQYF

j_gene: TRBJ1-1
d_gene: -
abundance: many
v_gene: TRBV5-5
CDR3nt: TGTGCCAGCAGCTTGGCGGTGACACGGGGCACTGAAGCTTTCTTT
CDR3aa: CASSLAVTRGTEAFF

j_gene: TRBJ1-3
d_gene: -
abundance: -
v_gene: TRBV5-4
CDR3nt: TGTGCCAGCAGCTTAGACAGGAAACCTGGAAACACCATATATTTT
CDR3aa: CASSLDRKPGNTIYF

j_gene: TRBJ2-6
d_gene: -
abundance: -
v_gene: TRBV6-5
CDR3nt: TGTGCCAGCAACCCCTCTGGGGCCAACGTCCTGACTTTC
CDR3aa: CASNPSGANVLTF

j_gene: TRBJ1-6
d_gene: TRBD1
abundance: many
v_gene: TRBV18
CDR3nt: TGTGCCAGCTCAAAGGGGACAGGACCCGGGATGGCCCTCCACTTT
CDR3aa: CASSKGTGPGMALHF

j_gene: TRBJ2-1
d_gene: -
abundance: many
v_gene: TRBV6-6
CDR3nt: TGTGCCAGCAGTACCAACAACAATGAGCAGTTCTTC
CDR3aa: CASSTNNNEQFF

j_gene: TRBJ2-2
d_gene: -
abundance: many
v_gene: TRBV7-6
CDR3nt: TGTGCCAGCGGCCTTCGCCAAAACACCGGGGAGCTGTTTTTT
CDR3aa: CASGLRQNTGELFF

j_gene: TRBJ1-1
d_gene: -
abundance: few
v_gene: TRBV9
CDR3nt: TGTGCCAGCAGCGCCACAGGTGTCATGAACACTGAAGCTTTCTTT
CDR3aa: CASSATGVMNTEAFF

j_gene: TRBJ1-1
d_gene: -
abundance: many
v_gene: TRBV11-2
CDR3nt: TGTGCCAGCAGCTTAGAATCGCGAGGGGGAGGGCCTGAAGCTTTCTTT
CDR3aa: CASSLESRGGGPEAFF

j_gene: TRBJ2-1
d_gene: TRBD2
abundance: -
v_gene: TRBV20-1
CDR3nt: TGCAGTGCCTGGACTAGCGGGAGATCCAATGAGCAGTTCTTC
CDR3aa: CSAWTSGRSNEQFF

j_gene: TRBJ1-1
d_gene: -
abundance: many
v_gene: TRBV4-3
CDR3nt: TGCGCCAGCAGCCAAGATTCCCAAACCCAGACTGAAGCTTTCTTT
CDR3aa: CASSQDSQTQTEAFF

j_gene: TRBJ2-3
d_gene: TRBD2
abundance: -
v_gene: TRBV20-1
CDR3nt: TGCAGTGCGGAAAACCCAGCGGGAGAGACAGAAACGCAGTATTTT
CDR3aa: CSAENPAGETETQYF

j_gene: TRBJ2-5
d_gene: -
abundance: -
v_gene: TRBV3-1
CDR3nt: TGTGCCAGCAGCCGAGTAATCGGGGAGACCCAGTACTTC
CDR3aa: CASSRVIGETQYF

j_gene: TRBJ2-7
d_gene: -
abundance: many
v_gene: TRBV7-9
CDR3nt: TGTGCCAGCAGCCCGCGCAGAAACGACTTC
CDR3aa: CASSPRRNDF

j_gene: TRBJ2-3
d_gene: TRBD2
abundance: many
v_gene: TRBV2
CDR3nt: TGTGCCAGCAGTCCCAGCGGGGTGATCACAGATACGCAGTATTTT
CDR3aa: CASSPSGVITDTQYF

j_gene: TRBJ2-3
d_gene: -
abundance: -
v_gene: TRBV28
CDR3nt: TGTGCCAGTAATCGAGGGGGGATAGCCGGCACAGATACGCAGTATTTT
CDR3aa: CASNRGGIAGTDTQYF

j_gene: TRBJ1-1
d_gene: -
abundance: many
v_gene: TRBV24-1
CDR3nt: TGTGCCACCAGTGTTAAGGGAAACACTGAAGCTTTCTTT
CDR3aa: CATSVKGNTEAFF

j_gene: TRBJ2-4
d_gene: -
abundance: many
v_gene: TRBV29-1
CDR3nt: TGCAGCGTTTCGGACACCCTAAACATTCAGTACTTC
CDR3aa: CSVSDTLNIQYF

j_gene: TRBJ2-5
d_gene: TRBD2
abundance: few
v_gene: TRBV28
CDR3nt: TGTGCCAGCAGTTTCATCCCGTGGTCTAGCGGCCAAGAGACCCAGTACTTC
CDR3aa: CASSFIPWSSGQETQYF

j_gene: TRBJ2-2
d_gene: -
abundance: -
v_gene: TRBV7-3
CDR3nt: TGTGCCAGCAGCTCCCAGATTGGAACCGGGGAGCTGTTTTTT
CDR3aa: CASSSQIGTGELFF

j_gene: TRBJ1-5
d_gene: -
abundance: many
v_gene: TRBV7-8
CDR3nt: TGTGCCAGCAGCTTTGGTAGTCAGCCCCAGCATTTT
CDR3aa: CASSFGSQPQHF

j_gene: TRBJ1-2
d_gene: -
abundance: many
v_gene: TRBV3-1
CDR3nt: TGTGCCAGCAGCCAATTAGAAACAGCTCGTGGCTACACCTTC
CDR3aa: CASSQLETARGYTF

j_gene: TRBJ2-7
d_gene: TRBD2
abundance: few
v_gene: TRBV20-1
CDR3nt: TGCAGTGCTATAGAACCGGGACTAGCGGACTACGAGCAGTACTTC
CDR3aa: CSAIEPGLADYEQYF

j_gene: TRBJ2-1
d_gene: TRBD2
abundance: few
v_gene: TRBV5-4
CDR3nt: TGTGCCAGCAGTCTAGCGGACCACAATGAGCAGTTCTTC
CDR3aa: CASSLADHNEQFF

j_gene: TRBJ2-3
d_gene: -
abundance: few
v_gene: TRBV4-2
CDR3nt: TGTGCCAGCAGCCAAGACAGGGGCTTGGGCACAGATACGCAGTATTTT
CDR3aa: CASSQDRGLGTDTQYF

j_gene: TRBJ1-3
d_gene: -
abundance: many
v_gene: TRBV7-6
CDR3nt: TGTGCCAGCAGCGAGACATTCTCTGGAAACACCATATATTTT
CDR3aa: CASSETFSGNTIYF

j_gene: TRBJ2-3
d_gene: TRBD1
abundance: few
v_gene: TRBV7-3
CDR3nt: TGTGCCAGCAGCTTCGGGACAGTAACCACAGATACGCAGTATTTT
CDR3aa: CASSFGTVTTDTQYF

j_gene: TRBJ2-5
d_gene: -
abundance: few
v_gene: TRBV7-2
CDR3nt: TGTGCCAGCAGCACCTACCAAGAGACCCAGTACTTC
CDR3aa: CASSTYQETQYF